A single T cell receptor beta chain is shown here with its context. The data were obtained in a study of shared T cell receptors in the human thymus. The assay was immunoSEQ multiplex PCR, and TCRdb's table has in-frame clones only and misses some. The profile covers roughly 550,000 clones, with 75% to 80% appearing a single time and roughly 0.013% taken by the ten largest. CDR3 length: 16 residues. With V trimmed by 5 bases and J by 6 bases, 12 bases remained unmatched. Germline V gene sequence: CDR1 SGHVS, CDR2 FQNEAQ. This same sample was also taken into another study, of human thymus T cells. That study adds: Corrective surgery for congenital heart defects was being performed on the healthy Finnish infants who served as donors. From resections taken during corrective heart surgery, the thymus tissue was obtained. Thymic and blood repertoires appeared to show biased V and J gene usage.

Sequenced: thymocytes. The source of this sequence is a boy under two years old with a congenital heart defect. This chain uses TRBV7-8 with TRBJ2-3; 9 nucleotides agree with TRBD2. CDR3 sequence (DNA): TGTGCCAGCAGCGGGGGCCTAGCGGGACTACCCGATACGCAGTATTTT. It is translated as CASSGGLAGLPDTQYF.